This is a list of T cell receptor beta chains from one sample in a study of T cell repertoires in aging, cancer and after chemotherapy. Via MiXCR, TCRdb re-called the multiplex PCR reads, giving one row per CDR3 protein. The sample includes around 20,000 distinct CDR3 sequences, 35% to 40% of them seen just once. Sequencing used blood. These receptors were obtained from a human donor with a solid tumor. Each CDR3 is given with its conserved first and last residue. The D gene is left open where the match is weak. Clone sizes are given selectively: once, few, many, or a class where the clone is expanded.

D	V	J	size	DNA	CDR3
.	TRBV5-1	TRBJ2-1	.	TGCGCCAGCAGCTTGATGGGTACCGGGAATCCCTCTAATGAGCAGTTCTTC	CASSLMGTGNPSNEQFF
.	TRBV19	TRBJ1-5	medium-sized	TGTGCCAGTACCTCCGCCCTGAGGTTCAATCAGCCCCAGCATTTT	CASTSALRFNQPQHF
TRBD2	TRBV30	TRBJ2-2	.	TGTGCCTGGAGTGTCGCTAGCGGGAAGGAGCTCGTCACCGGGGAGCTGTTTTTT	CAWSVASGKELVTGELFF
.	TRBV29-1	TRBJ1-1	.	TGCAGCGTTCGCCCGGGTTCGACTGAAGCTTTCTTT	CSVRPGSTEAFF
TRBD2	TRBV6-2/TRBV6-3	TRBJ2-3	medium-sized	TGTGCCAGCCATGGGAGGGAACCGGGGGATACGCAGTATTTT	CASHGREPGDTQYF
.	TRBV18	TRBJ2-2	few	TGTGCCAGCTCACCGGGGGCCACCACCGGGGAGCTGTTTTTT	CASSPGATTGELFF
TRBD1	TRBV29-1	TRBJ2-1	few	TGCAGCGTTGAGGGGTCCGGGACAGGGGGCTTTTCGGTTTTCAATGAGCAGTTCTTC	CSVEGSGTGGFSVFNEQFF
.	TRBV12-3/TRBV12-4	TRBJ1-5	few	TGTGCCAGCAGGATGAATCATCAGCCCCAGCATTTT	CASRMNHQPQHF
.	TRBV6-6	TRBJ2-6	medium-sized	TGTGCCAGCAGTTACGAAGCCTCTGGGGCCAACGTCCTGACTTTC	CASSYEASGANVLTF
.	TRBV19	TRBJ2-5	.	TGTGCCAGTAGTAGCGGGCGCGCCTATGGTAGGACCCAGTACTTC	CASSSGRAYGRTQYF
.	TRBV6-1	TRBJ2-3	medium-sized	TGTGCCAGCAGTGAAACCCCGTCGGGTACGCAGTATTTT	CASSETPSGTQYF
.	TRBV7-3	TRBJ2-2	.	TGTGCCAGCAGCCCTCGTGGGGGTACGAACACCGGGGAGCTGTTTTTT	CASSPRGGTNTGELFF
.	TRBV6-2/TRBV6-3	TRBJ2-7	.	TGTGCCAGCAGTTACGCGGGCAGGGGTTACGAGCAGTACTTC	CASSYAGRGYEQYF
TRBD2	TRBV6-2/TRBV6-3	TRBJ2-2	few	TGTGCCAGCAGTGCACTAGCGGGAGGTAGCGGCGGGGAGCTGTTTTTT	CASSALAGGSGGELFF
TRBD1	TRBV6-6	TRBJ1-1	.	TGTGCCAGCAGTTACTCGACAGGGTCCAGTCCAGCTTTCTTT	CASSYSTGSSPAFF
TRBD1	TRBV6-4	TRBJ1-4	.	TGTGCCAGCAGTGAAGGGGGCGGCGAAAAACTGTTTTTT	CASSEGGGEKLFF
.	TRBV27	TRBJ1-5	.	TGTGCCAGCAGTCAGAGGGTGGGGGGCCTTAGCAATCAGCCCCAGCATTTT	CASSQRVGGLSNQPQHF
.	TRBV20-1	TRBJ2-1	once	TGCAGTGCTCCTGCCTTGGGGAACAATGAGCAGTTCTTC	CSAPALGNNEQFF
.	TRBV4-2	TRBJ2-6	.	TGTGCCAGCAGCCAAGATTCCCACTCTGGGGCCAACGTCCTGACTTTC	CASSQDSHSGANVLTF
.	TRBV19	TRBJ2-2	medium-sized	TGTGCCAGTAGTATCTCCAGGTCCGTGACCGGGGAGCTGTTTTTT	CASSISRSVTGELFF
.	TRBV7-6	TRBJ2-3	.	TGTGCCAGCAGCCCCGCGTGGAGCACAGATACGCAGTATTTT	CASSPAWSTDTQYF
.	TRBV21-1	TRBJ2-3	.	TGTGCCAGCAGCCCCCGGACTAGCGGGAGGGCCGGGGATACGCAGTATTTT	CASSPRTSGRAGDTQYF
TRBD2	TRBV5-8	TRBJ2-7	.	TGTGCCAGCAGCACTGGGTTCGGGGGGAACTACGAGCAGTACTTC	CASSTGFGGNYEQYF
.	TRBV5-1	TRBJ1-6	.	TGCGCCAGCAGCTTGACAGGGACATATAATTCACCCCTCCACTTT	CASSLTGTYNSPLHF
TRBD2	TRBV6-5	TRBJ2-1	few	TGTGCCAGCAGTTCGGGACTAGCGGGGGTGATTGAGCAGTTCTTC	CASSSGLAGVIEQFF
.	TRBV18	TRBJ2-5	few	TGTGCCAGCTATGACCAAGAGACCCAGTACTTC	CASYDQETQYF
TRBD2	TRBV29-1	TRBJ2-7	.	TGCAGCGTTGAACTAGCGGACTACGAGCAGTACTTC	CSVELADYEQYF
TRBD1	TRBV19	TRBJ2-7	.	TGTGCCAGTAGCGGACAGGGGTACTACGAGCAGTACTTC	CASSGQGYYEQYF
.	TRBV12-3/TRBV12-4	TRBJ2-7	few	TGTGCCAGCAGTTTAGCGCTCTCCTACGAGCAGTACTTC	CASSLALSYEQYF
TRBD1	TRBV30	TRBJ1-4	.	TGTGCCTGGAGCCGCGGGACAGATAATGAAAAACTGTTTTTT	CAWSRGTDNEKLFF
TRBD1	TRBV18	TRBJ2-2	few	TGTGCCAGCTCGCAACGGACAGGGATAACCGGGGAGCTGTTTTTT	CASSQRTGITGELFF
TRBD2	TRBV29-1	TRBJ2-7	medium-sized	TGCAGCGTTATTAGCGGGGGGGCATCCTACGAGCAGTACTTC	CSVISGGASYEQYF